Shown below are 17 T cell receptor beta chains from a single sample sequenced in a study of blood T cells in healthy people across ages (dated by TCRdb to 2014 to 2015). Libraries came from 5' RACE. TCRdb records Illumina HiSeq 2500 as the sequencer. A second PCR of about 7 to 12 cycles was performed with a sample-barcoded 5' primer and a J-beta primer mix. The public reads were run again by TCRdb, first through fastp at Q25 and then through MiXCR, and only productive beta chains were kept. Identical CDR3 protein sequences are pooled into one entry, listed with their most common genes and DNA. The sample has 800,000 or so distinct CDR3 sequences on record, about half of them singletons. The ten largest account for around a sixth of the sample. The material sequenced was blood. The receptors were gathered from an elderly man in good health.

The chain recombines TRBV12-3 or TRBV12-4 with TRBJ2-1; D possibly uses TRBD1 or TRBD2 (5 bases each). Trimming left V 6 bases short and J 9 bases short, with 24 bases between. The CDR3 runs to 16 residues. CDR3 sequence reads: CASRSGWGPRQVEQFF. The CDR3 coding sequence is TGTGCCAGCAGATCGGGGTGGGGACCTCGCCAGGTTGAGCAGTTCTTC.

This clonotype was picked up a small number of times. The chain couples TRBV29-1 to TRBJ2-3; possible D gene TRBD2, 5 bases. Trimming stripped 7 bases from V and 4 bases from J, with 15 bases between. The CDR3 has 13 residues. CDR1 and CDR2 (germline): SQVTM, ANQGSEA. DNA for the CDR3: TGCAGCGCCGAAGGAGGTGTCCCAGATACGCAGTATTTT. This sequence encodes CSAEGGVPDTQYF.

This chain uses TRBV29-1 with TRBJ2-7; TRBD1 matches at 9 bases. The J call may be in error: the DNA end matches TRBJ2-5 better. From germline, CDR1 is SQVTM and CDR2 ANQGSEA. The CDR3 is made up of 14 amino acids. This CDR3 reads CSGDPTGGAETQYF. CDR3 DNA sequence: TGCAGCGGGGATCCGACAGGGGGGGCGGAGACCCAGTACTTC.

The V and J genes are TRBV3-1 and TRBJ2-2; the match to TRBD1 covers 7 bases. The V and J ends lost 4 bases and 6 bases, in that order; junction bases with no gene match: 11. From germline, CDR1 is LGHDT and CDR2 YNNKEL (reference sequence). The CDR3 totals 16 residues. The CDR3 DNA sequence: TGTGCCAGCAGCCCTGGGACACAGGGGTTGGCCGGGGAGCTGTTTTTT. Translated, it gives CASSPGTQGLAGELFF.

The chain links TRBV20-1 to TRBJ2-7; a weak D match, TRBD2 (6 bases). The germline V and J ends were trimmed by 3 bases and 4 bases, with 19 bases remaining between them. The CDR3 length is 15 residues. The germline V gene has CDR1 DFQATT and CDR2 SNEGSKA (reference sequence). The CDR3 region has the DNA TGCAGTGCTAGTTCCCCTCGGGAGACAACTTACGAGCAGTACTTC. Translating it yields CSASSPRETTYEQYF.

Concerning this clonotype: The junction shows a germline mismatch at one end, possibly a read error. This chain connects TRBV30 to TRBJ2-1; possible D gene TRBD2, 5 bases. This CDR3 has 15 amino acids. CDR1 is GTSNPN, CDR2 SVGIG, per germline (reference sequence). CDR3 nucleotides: TGTGCGTGGAGTTCCGGGGTCAGCTCCTACAATGAGCAGTTCTTC. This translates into CAWSSGVSSYNEQFF.

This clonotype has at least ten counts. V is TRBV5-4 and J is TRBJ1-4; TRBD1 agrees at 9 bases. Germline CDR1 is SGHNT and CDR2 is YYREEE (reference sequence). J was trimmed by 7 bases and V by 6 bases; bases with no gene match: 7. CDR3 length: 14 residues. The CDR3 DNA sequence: TGTGCCAGCACCACATCGGACAGGGGTGAAAAACTGTTTTTT. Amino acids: CASTTSDRGEKLFF. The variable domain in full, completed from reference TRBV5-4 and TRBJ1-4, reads ETGVTQSPTHLIKTRGQQVTLRCSSQSGHNTVSWYQQALGQGPQFIFQYYREEENGRGNFPPRFSGLQFPNYSSELNVNALELDDSALYLCASTTSDRGEKLFFGSGTQLSVL.

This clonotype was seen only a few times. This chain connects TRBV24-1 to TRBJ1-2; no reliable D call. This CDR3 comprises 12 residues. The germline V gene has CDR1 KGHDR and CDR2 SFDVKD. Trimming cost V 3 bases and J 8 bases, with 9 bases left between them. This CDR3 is CATSDHKEGYTF. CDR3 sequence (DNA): TGTGCCACCAGTGATCACAAAGAAGGCTACACCTTC.

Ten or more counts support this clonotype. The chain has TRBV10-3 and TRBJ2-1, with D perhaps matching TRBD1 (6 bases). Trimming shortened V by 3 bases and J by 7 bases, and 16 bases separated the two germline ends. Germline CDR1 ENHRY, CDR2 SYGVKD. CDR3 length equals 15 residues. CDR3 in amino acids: CAISESLTGSNEQFF. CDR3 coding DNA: TGTGCCATCAGTGAAAGTCTCACAGGGTCTAATGAGCAGTTCTTC.

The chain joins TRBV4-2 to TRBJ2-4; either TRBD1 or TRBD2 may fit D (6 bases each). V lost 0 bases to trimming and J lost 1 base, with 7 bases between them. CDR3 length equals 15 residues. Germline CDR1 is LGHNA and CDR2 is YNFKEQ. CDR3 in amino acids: CASSQEGGAKNIQYF. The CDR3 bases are TGTGCCAGCAGCCAAGAAGGGGGGGCCAAAAACATTCAGTACTTC.

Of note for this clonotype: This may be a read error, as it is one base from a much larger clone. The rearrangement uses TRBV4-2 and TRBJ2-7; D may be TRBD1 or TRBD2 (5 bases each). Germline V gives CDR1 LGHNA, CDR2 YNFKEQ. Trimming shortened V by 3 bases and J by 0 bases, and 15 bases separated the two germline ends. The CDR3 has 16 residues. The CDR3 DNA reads TGTGCCAGCAGCCAGGGCCGGGCAGGGAGCTCCTACGAGCAGTACTTC. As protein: CASSQGRAGSSYEQYF.

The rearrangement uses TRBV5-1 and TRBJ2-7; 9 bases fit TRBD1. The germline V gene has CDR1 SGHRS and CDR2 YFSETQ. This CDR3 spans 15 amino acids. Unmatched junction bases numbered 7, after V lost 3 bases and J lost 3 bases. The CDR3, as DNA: TGCGCCAGCAGCTCCTTTGGGACAGGGAACTACGAGCAGTACTTC. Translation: CASSSFGTGNYEQYF.

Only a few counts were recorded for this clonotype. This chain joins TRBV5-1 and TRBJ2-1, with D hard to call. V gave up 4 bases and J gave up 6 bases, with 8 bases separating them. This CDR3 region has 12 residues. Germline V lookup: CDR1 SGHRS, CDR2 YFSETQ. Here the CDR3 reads CASSPLSNEQFF. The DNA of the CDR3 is TGCGCCAGCAGCCCGTTGAGCAATGAGCAGTTCTTC.

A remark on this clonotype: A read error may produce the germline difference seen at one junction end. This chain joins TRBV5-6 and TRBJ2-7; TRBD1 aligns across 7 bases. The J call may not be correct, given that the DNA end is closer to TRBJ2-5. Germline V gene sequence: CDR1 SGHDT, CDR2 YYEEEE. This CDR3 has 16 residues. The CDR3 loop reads CTSSPDWDRTQETQYF. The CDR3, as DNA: TGTACCAGCAGTCCTGACTGGGACAGAACCCAAGAGACCCAGTACTTC.

The CDR3 protein is CASSPAFTTYGYTF. CDR3 DNA: TGTGCCAGCTCACCAGCCTTCACCACCTATGGCTACACCTTC. The chain recombines TRBV18 with TRBJ1-2; D not resolved. The CDR3 runs to 14 residues. Per germline, CDR1 KGHSH and CDR2 LQKENI. V was shortened by 2 bases and J by 4 bases, with 11 bases between the two germline ends.

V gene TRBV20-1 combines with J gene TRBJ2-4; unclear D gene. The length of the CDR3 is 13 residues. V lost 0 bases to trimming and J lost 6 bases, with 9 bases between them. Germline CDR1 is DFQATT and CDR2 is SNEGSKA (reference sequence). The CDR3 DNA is TGCAGTGCTAGAGATCGAGTTAGAAACATTCAGTACTTC. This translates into CSARDRVRNIQYF.

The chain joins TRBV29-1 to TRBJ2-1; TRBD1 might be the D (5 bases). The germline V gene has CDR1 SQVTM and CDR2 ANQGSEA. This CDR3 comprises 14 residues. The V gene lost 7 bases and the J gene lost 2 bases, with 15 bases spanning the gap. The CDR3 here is CSARRDSTYNEQFF. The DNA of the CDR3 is TGCAGCGCCCGCCGCGACAGCACCTACAATGAGCAGTTCTTC.